This T cell receptor beta chain was sequenced for a study of siplizumab effects on memory and regulatory T cells. Study conclusions and caveats: The alloresponse seemed to draw substantially on naive T cells, which appeared more diverse than memory cells. Among sequences traceable to unstimulated CD4+ memory cells, alloreactive ones were significantly reduced by siplizumab.

Per sample, some 10^5 TCR templates were assayed. Repertoires were generated with immunoSEQ multiplex PCR, while TCRdb's copy carries only in-frame clones and drops some. The sample includes 45,000 to 50,000 clones, about 90% of them seen just once. V was trimmed by 1 base and J by 3 bases, leaving 19 bases between them. CDR1 is SGHRS, CDR2 YFSETQ, per germline. The CDR3 is 17 residues long. About this clone itself: What it binds is not known.

The TCR was taken from a human donor in good health. Input material: naive CD8+ T cells sorted from blood. This rearrangement joins TRBV5-1 to TRBJ1-1; tentative D call: TRBD1 (5 bases). The CDR3 is CASSLYPSEWGDTEAFF. CDR3 DNA sequence: TGCGCCAGCAGCTTGTACCCTAGTGAGTGGGGGGACACTGAAGCTTTCTTT. Full variable domain (missing parts from reference TRBV5-1 and TRBJ1-1): KAGVTQTPRYLIKTRGQQVTLSCSPISGHRSVSWYQQTPGQGLQFLFEYFSETQRNKGNFPGRFSGRQFSNSRSEMNVSTLELGDSALYLCASSLYPSEWGDTEAFFGQGTRLTVV.